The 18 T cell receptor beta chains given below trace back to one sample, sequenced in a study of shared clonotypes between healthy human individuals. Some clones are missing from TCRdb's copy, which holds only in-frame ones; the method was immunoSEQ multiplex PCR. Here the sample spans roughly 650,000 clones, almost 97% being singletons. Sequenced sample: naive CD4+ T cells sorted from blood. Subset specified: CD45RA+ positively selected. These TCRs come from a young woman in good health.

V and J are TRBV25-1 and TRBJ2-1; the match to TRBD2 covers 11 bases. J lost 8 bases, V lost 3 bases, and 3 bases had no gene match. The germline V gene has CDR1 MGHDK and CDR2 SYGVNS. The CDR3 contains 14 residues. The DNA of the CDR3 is TGTGCCAGCAGTGATAGCGGGAGGGCCCATGAGCAGTTCTTC. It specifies CASSDSGRAHEQFF.

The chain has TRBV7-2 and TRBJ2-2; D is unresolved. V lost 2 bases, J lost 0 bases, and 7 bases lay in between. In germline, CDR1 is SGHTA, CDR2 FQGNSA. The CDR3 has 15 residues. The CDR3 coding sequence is TGTGCCAGCAGCTTAATGGGAACGAACACCGGGGAGCTGTTTTTT. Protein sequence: CASSLMGTNTGELFF.

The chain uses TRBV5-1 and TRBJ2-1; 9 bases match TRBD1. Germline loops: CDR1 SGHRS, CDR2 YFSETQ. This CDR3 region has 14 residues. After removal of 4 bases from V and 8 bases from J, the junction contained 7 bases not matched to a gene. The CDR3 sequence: CASSHGTGLYEQFF. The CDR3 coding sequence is TGCGCCAGCAGCCACGGGACAGGGTTATATGAGCAGTTCTTC.

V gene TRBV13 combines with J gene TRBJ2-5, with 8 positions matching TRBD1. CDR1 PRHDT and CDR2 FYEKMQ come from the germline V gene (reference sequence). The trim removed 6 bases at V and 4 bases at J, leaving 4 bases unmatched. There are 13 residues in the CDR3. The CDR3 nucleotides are TGTGCCAGCAGGCAAGACAGGGGAGAGACCCAGTACTTC. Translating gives CASRQDRGETQYF.

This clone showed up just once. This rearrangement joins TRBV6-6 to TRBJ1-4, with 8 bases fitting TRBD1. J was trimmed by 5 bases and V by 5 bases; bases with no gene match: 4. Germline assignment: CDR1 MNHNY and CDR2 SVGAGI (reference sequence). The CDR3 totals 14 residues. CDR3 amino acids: CASSDSGGNEKLFF. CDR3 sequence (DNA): TGTGCCAGCAGTGATTCAGGGGGCAATGAAAAACTGTTTTTT.

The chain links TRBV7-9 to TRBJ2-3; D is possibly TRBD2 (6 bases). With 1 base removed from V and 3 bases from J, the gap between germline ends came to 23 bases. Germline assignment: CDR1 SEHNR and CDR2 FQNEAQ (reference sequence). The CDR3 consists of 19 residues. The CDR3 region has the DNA TGTGCCAGCAGCTTAGTGCCTAGGCCAGAGCGGGCGACGACAGATACGCAGTATTTT. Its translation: CASSLVPRPERATTDTQYF.

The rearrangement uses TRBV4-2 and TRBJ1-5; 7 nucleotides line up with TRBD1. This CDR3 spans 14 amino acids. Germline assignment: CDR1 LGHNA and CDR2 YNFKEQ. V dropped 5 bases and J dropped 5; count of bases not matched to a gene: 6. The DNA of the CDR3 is TGTGCCAGCAGCGGCCGGGACAGTTATCAGCCCCAGCATTTT. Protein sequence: CASSGRDSYQPQHF.

CDR3 in DNA: TGTGCCTGGTCGATGTATATGAACACTGAAGCTTTCTTT. Its translation is CAWSMYMNTEAFF. The gene calls are TRBV30 and TRBJ1-1; D not resolved. The V gene's germline CDR1 is GTSNPN and CDR2 SVGIG (reference sequence). V lost 5 bases to trimming and J lost 0 bases, with 10 bases between them. The CDR3 is 13 amino acids.

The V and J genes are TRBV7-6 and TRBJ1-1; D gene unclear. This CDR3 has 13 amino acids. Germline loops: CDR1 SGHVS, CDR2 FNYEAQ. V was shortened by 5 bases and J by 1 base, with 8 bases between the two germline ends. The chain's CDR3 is CASSMRQNTEAFF. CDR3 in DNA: TGTGCCAGCAGCATGAGGCAGAACACTGAAGCTTTCTTT.

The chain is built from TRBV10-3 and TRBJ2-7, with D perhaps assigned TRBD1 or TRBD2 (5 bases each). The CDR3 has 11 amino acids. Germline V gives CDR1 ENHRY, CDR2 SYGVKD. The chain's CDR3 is CASGASYEQYF. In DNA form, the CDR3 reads TGTGCTTCCGGGGCCTCCTACGAGCAGTACTTC.

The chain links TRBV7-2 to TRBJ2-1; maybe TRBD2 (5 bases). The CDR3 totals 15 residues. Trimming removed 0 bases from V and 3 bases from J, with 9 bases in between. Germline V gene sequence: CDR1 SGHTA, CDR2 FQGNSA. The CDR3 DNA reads TGTGCCAGCAGCTTAGCGGGAGCGGTCTACAATGAGCAGTTCTTC. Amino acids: CASSLAGAVYNEQFF.

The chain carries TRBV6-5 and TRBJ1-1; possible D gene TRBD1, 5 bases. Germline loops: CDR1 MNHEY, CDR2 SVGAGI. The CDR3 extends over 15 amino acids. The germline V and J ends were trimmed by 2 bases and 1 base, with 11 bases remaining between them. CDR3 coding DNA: TGTGCCAGCAGTTACGAGCGTGGGGGGAACACTGAAGCTTTCTTT. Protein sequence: CASSYERGGNTEAFF.

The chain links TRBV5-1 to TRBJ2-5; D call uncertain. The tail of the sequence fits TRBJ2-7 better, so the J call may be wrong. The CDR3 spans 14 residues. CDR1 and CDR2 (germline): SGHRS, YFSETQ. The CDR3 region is CASSPVGISYEQYF. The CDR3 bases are TGCGCCAGCAGCCCGGTCGGTATTTCCTACGAGCAGTACTTC.

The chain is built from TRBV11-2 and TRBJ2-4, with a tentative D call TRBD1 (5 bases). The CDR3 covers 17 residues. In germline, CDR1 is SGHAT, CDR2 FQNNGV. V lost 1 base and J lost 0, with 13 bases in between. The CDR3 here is CASSLGTGDLAKNIQYF. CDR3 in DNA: TGTGCCAGCAGCTTAGGAACAGGCGACCTAGCCAAAAACATTCAGTACTTC.

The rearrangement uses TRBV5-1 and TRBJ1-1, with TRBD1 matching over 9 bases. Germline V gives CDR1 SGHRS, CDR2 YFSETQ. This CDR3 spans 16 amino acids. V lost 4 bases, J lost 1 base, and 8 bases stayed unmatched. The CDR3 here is CASSSTGGARNTEAFF. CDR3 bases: TGCGCCAGCAGCAGCACAGGGGGCGCGAGGAACACTGAAGCTTTCTTT.

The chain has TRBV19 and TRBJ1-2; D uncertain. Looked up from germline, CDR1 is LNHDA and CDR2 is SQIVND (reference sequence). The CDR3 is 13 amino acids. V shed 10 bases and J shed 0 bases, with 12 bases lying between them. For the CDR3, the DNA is TGTGCCACCGCCCGGAGGGCTAACTATGGCTACACCTTC. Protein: CATARRANYGYTF.

CDR3 DNA sequence: TGTGCCAGTAGTAAAATTTCGGCGGGTTTGATCTACGAGCAGTACTTC. Translation gives CASSKISAGLIYEQYF. V and J are TRBV19 and TRBJ2-7; a weak D match, TRBD2 (5 bases). With 4 bases removed from V and 3 bases from J, the gap between germline ends came to 19 bases. The CDR3 runs 16 residues. Germline V lookup: CDR1 LNHDA, CDR2 SQIVND (reference sequence).

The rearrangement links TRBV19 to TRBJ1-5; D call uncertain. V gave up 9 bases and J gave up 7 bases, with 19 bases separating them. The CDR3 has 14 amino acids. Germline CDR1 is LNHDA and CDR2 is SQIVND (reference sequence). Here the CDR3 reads CARVYERSRQPQHF. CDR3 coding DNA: TGTGCCAGGGTGTACGAAAGGTCTCGCCAGCCCCAGCATTTT.